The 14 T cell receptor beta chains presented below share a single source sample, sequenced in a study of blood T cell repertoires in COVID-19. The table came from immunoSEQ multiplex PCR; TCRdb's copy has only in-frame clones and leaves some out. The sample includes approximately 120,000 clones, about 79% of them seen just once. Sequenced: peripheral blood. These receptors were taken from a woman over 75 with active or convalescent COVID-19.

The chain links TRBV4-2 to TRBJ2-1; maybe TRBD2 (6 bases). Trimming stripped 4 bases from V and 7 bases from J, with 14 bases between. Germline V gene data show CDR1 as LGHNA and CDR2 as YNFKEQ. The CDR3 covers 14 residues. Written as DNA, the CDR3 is TGTGCCAGCAGCCCTTACCCGGGGGAGAATGAGCAGTTCTTC. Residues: CASSPYPGENEQFF.

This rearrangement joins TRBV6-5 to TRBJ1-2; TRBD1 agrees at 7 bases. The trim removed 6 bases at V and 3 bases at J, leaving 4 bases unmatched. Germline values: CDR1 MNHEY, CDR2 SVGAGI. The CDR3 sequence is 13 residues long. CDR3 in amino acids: CASRPTGDYGYTF. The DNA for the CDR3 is TGTGCCAGCAGACCAACAGGGGACTATGGCTACACCTTC.

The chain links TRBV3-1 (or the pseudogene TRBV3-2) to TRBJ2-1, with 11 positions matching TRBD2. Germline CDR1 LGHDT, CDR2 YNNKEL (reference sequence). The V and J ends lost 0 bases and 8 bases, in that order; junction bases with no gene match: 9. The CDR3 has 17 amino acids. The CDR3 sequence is CASSQDRLAGIGYEQFF. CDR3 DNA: TGTGCCAGCAGCCAAGATCGACTAGCGGGAATCGGGTATGAGCAGTTCTTC.

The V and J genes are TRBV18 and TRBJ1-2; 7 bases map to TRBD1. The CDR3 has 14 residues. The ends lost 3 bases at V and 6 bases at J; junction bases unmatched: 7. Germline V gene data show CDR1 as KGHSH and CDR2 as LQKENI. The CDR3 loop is CASSPTQGGNGYTF. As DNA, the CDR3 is TGTGCCAGCTCACCTACCCAGGGGGGCAATGGCTACACCTTC.

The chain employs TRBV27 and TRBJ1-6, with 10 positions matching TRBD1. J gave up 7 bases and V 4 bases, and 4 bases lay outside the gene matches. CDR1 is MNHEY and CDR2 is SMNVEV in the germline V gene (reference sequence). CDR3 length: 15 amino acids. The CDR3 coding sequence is TGTGCCAGCAGTTCCCGGGACAGGGGAAATTCACCCCTCCACTTT. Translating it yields CASSSRDRGNSPLHF.

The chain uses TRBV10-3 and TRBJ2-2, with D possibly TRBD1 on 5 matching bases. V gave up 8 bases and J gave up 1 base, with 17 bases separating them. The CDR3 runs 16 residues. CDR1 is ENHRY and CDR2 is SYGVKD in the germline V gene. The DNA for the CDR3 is TGTGCCATCGGGGCAGGGCAAGCCGTGAACACCGGGGAGCTGTTTTTT. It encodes CAIGAGQAVNTGELFF.

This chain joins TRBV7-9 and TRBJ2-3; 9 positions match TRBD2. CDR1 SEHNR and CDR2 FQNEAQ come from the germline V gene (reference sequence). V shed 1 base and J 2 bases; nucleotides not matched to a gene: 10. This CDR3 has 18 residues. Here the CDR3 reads CASSLVKRIAGDTDTQYF. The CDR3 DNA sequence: TGTGCCAGCAGCTTAGTTAAGAGGATAGCGGGAGACACAGATACGCAGTATTTT.

CDR3 nucleotide sequence: TGTGCCACCAGACTAGCGGGAGGGGGCACCGGGGAGCTGTTTTTT. This codes for CATRLAGGGTGELFF. The chain uses TRBV19 and TRBJ2-2; TRBD2 agrees at 14 bases. This CDR3 has 15 residues. In germline, CDR1 is LNHDA, CDR2 SQIVND (reference sequence). Unmatched junction bases numbered 5, after V lost 10 bases and J lost 4 bases.

The CDR3 region has the DNA TGTGCCAGCAGCTTGCACCGGGACTACTCTCCCTACGAGCAGTACTTC. Translating gives CASSLHRDYSPYEQYF. The chain joins TRBV11-1 to TRBJ2-7, with TRBD2 matching over 7 bases. Losses at the gene ends were 3 bases for V and 2 bases for J; bases not matched to a gene: 10. This CDR3 region has 16 residues. Germline CDR1 reads SGHAT; CDR2 reads FQDESV (reference sequence). The full variable domain, rest sourced from reference TRBV11-1 and TRBJ2-7, is EAEVAQSPRYKITEKSQAVAFWCDPISGHATLYWYRQILGQGPELLVQFQDESVVDDSQLPKDRFSAERLKGVDSTLKIQPAELGDSAMYLCASSLHRDYSPYEQYFGPGTRLTVT.

CDR3 loop: CASSSRAPTEAFF. CDR3 nucleotides: TGTGCCAGCAGTTCCCGTGCCCCTACGGAAGCTTTCTTT. The gene calls are TRBV27 and TRBJ1-1; D remains unclear. With 4 bases removed from V and 8 bases from J, the gap between germline ends came to 14 bases. The CDR3 runs 13 residues. Looked up from germline, CDR1 is MNHEY and CDR2 is SMNVEV (reference sequence).

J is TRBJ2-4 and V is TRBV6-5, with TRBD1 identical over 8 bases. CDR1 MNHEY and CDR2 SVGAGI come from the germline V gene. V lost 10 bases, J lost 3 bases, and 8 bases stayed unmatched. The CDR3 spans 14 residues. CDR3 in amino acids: CATTTGVLKNIQYF. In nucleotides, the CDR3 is TGTGCCACCACGACAGGGGTGCTCAAAAACATTCAGTACTTC.

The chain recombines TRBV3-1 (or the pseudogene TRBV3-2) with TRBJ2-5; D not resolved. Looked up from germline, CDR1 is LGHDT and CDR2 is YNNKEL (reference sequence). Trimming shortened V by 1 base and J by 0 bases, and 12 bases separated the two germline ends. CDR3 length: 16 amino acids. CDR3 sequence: CASSQARPVYQETQYF. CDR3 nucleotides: TGTGCCAGCAGCCAAGCTAGACCGGTGTACCAAGAGACCCAGTACTTC.

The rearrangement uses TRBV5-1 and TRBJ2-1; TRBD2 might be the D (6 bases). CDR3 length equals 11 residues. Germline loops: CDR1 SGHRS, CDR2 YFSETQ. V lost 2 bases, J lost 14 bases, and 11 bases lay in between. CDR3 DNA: TGCGCCAGCAGCTTCAATCTAGCGAAGTTCTTC. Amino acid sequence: CASSFNLAKFF.

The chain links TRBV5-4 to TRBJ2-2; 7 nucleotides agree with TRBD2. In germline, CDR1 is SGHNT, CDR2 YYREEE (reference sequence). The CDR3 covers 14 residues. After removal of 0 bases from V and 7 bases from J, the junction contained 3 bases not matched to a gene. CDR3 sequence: CASSLGLAVGELFF. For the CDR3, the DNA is TGTGCCAGCAGCTTGGGGCTAGCGGTCGGGGAGCTGTTTTTT.